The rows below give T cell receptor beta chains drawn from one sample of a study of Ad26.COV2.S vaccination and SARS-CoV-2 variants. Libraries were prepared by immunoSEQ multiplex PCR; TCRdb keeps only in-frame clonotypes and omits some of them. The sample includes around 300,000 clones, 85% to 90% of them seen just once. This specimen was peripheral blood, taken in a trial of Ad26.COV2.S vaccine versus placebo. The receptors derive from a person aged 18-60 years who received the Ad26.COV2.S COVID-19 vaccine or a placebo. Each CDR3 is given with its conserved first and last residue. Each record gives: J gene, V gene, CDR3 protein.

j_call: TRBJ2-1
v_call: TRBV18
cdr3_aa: CASSPPMTANNEQFF

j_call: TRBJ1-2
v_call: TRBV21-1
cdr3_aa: CASSKKAAVYYGYTF

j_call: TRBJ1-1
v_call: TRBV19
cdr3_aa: CASNQWGLNTEAFF

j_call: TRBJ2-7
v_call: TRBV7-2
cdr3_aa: CASSLRRGPNYEQYF

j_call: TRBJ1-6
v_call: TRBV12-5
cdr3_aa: CASGLDDRGNSPLHF

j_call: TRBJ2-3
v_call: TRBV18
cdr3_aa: CASSLLVQTDTQYF

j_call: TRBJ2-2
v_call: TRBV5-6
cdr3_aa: CASSFLNRGTGELFF

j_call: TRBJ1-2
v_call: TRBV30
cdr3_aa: CAWSSADEKSLYGYTF

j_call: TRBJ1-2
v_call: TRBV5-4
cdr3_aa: CASSGGTVNFYGYTF

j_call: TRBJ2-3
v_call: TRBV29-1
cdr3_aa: CSVRTSGDGTDTQYF

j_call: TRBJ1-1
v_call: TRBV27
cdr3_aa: CASSSILRGAATGVGGLRAFF

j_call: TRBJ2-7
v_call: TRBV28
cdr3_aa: CASSFGDSTYEQYF

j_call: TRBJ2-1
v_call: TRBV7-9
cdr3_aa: CASSRAAGNEQFF

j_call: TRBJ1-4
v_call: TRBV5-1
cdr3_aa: CASSLGTSGEKLFF

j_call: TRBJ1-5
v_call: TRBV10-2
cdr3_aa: CASSTTGSGGGGQHF

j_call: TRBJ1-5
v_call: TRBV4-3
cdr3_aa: CASSQDMRSSNQPQHF

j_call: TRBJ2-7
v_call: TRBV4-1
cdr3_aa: CASSQSSGGRSYEQYF

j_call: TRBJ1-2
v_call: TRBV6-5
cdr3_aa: CASSLGLHGGYTF

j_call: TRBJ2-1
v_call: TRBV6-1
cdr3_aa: CASSDLANEQFF

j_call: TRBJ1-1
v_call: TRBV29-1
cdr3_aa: CSVESRLNTEAFF

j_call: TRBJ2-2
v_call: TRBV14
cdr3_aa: CASSRHSSNTGELFF

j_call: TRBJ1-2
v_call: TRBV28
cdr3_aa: CASITLGDFGYTF

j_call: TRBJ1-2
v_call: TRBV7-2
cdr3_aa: CASSSTGAILAYGYTF

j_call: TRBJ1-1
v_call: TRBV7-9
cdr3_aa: CASSLAGGMNTEAFF

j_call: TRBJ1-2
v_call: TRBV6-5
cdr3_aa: CASRPTRGPNYGYTF

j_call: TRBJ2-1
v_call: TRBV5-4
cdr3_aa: CASRPLGGTDNEQFF

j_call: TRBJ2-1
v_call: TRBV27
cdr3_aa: CASSLVDPSSYNEQFF

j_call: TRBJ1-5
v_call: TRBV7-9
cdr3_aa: CASSLVGGQPQHF

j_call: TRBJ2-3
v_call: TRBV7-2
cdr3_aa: CASSSSIPDTQYF

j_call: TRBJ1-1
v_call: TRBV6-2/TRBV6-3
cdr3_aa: CASSSAGQVYENTEAFF

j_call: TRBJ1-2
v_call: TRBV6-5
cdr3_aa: CASSYGQGVIYGYTF

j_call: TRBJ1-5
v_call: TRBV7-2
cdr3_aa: CASSLGSPDGTEPQHF

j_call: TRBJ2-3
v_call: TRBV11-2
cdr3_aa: CASSSLGQGGNTQYF

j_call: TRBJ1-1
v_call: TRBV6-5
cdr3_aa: CASSYSKGTEAFF

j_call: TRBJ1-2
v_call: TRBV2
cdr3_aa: CASRSYLTGTLIYGYTF